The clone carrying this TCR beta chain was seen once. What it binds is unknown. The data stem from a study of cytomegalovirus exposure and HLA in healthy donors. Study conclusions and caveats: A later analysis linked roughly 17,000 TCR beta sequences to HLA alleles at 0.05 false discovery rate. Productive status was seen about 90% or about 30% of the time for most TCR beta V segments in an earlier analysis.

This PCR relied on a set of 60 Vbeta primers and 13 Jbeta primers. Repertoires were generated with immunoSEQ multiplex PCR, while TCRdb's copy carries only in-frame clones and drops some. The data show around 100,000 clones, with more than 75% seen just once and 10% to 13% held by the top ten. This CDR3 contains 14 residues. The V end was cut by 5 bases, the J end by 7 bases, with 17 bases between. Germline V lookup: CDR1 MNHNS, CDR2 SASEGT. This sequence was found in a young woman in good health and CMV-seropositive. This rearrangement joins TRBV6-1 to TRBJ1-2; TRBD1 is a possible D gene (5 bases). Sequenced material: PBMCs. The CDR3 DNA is TGTGCCAGCAGTCCGGGACCGACGACTAGTGGCTACACCTTC. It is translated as CASSPGPTTSGYTF.